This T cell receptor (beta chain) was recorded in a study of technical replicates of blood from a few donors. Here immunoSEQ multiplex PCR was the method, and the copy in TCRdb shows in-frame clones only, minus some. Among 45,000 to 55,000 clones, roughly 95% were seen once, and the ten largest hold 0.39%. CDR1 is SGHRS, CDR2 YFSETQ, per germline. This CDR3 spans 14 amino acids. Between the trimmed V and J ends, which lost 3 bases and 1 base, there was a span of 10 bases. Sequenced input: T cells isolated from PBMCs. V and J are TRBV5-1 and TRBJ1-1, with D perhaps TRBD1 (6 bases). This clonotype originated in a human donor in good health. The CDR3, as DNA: TGCGCCAGCAGCTCAGGACAGAGGAACACTGAAGCTTTCTTT. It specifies CASSSGQRNTEAFF. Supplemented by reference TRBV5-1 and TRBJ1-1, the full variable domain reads KAGVTQTPRYLIKTRGQQVTLSCSPISGHRSVSWYQQTPGQGLQFLFEYFSETQRNKGNFPGRFSGRQFSNSRSEMNVSTLELGDSALYLCASSSGQRNTEAFFGQGTRLTVV.